This T cell receptor beta chain was sequenced for a study of beta chain features in type 1 diabetes (dated by TCRdb to 2016 to 2018). About the full investigation: Patients and healthy donors did not differ in mean age, gender distribution, total cell number or subset yield. Whereas all 30 or so donors provided naive and central memory subsets, regulatory and stem cell-like memory subsets were isolated from just 8 patients and roughly eight healthy donors. In the study, TCRB repertoires of sorted circulating CD4+ T cell subsets from recently diagnosed type 1 diabetes patients were compared with those of matched healthy donors. A total of roughly 98,000,000 sorted cells were examined across all samples, and RNA yield correlated strongly with the number of cells per subset. The paper as a whole reports these results and caveats: At VDJ recombination sites, patients with type 1 diabetes made fewer insertions and deleted more nucleotides, a pattern implying thymic rearrangement abnormalities. Sequencing cDNA rather than genomic DNA could over-represent highly expressing activated cells, although activation and CD3 levels did not differ between groups. The naive, central memory and regulatory TCRB repertoires appeared to resemble one another more closely among patients than among healthy donors. A moderate but significant shortening of TCRB CDR3 length was observed in type 1 diabetes patients in all four CD4+ subsets. Only small numbers of individuals were included in the HLA sub-analyses, which left unresolved whether HLA type had any influence on TCRB rearrangement. Shorter templates might have been favored by PCR, but patient and control samples were amplified and corrected together, so both groups would have been affected equally by any skew.

A single peripheral blood draw of around 100 mL on average was collected from each donor into heparinised tubes. A BD FACSAria II was used to sort naive, central memory, regulatory and stem cell-like memory CD4+ T cells with a panel that included CD45RO, CCR7, CD25, CD127, CD95 and CD27. Purity was above 95% for every sorted population. Right away, PBMCs were isolated by Lymphoprep density gradient centrifugation and were stained directly, with no culture step. To minimize batch effects, samples were stained and sorted in pairs, one healthy donor with one patient per experiment. The germline V gene supplies CDR1 MDHEN and CDR2 SYDVKM. Deletion took 7 bases off V and 3 bases off J, with a span of 9 bases between the germline ends. CDR3 length: 13 amino acids, cysteine to phenylalanine. The only DNA kept is the CDR3, 39 bases in frame from the first base. The High Capacity cDNA Reverse Transcription Kit was used to reverse transcribe all of the isolated RNA, meaning that expressed TCRB transcripts were what got sequenced. Deep immunoSEQ sequencing was applied to naive, central memory and regulatory T cell samples, giving an average of around 3.8 million total reads per sample. Sorted cells were lysed in RLT buffer, and RNA was extracted using DNase-treated RNeasy Micro or Mini kits according to cell number. Each cell subset was processed on its own to prevent cross-contamination, while patient and healthy donor samples were processed together. TCRB sequences were amplified from cDNA with the immunoSEQ multiplex PCR, producing 87-bp fragments spanning the CDR3 region. The amplicons were sequenced using the Illumina HiSeq platform. The authors' analysis ran thus. Synthetic template baselines were used to correct PCR bias computationally, reads within Hamming distance 2 were collapsed together, and singletons that could not be merged were discarded. Reads were aligned against IMGT to assign V, D and J genes, CDR3 length and insertions or deletions at six rearrangement sites. Within each subset, clonotype counts were normalized to sorted cell number, and only after that were true diversity and Gini coefficients computed with the tcR R package. Repertoire sharing was quantified using the overlap coefficient calculated on TCRB nucleotide sequences. As a proxy for the pre-selection repertoire, out-of-frame TCRB sequences from naive cells were analyzed. The table was pulled from immuneACCESS by TCRdb, which kept in-frame rearrangements only. Such tables lose some clones; where checked, under half of the loss comes from unresolved V genes, and the rest has no known cause. V, J and clone size are taken as reported in that table, and D and trimming were inferred from the DNA itself. This sample is represented by roughly 700,000 clones; over 10% of them were singletons. Of the sample, 0.02% to 0.025% falls within the top ten clones.

This clone was counted between two and nine times. Its target antigen remains unknown. No base quality values were provided; no much bigger clone lies one nucleotide off. Here the chain combines TRBV28 and TRBJ2-2; the D segment cannot be called with confidence. The sample comprised naive CD4+ T cells from blood. This sample's cell subset or site label indicates: true naive CD4+ T cells. The receptor comes from a man younger than 35 with type 1 diabetes. Here the CDR3 is given as CASTRMDTGELFF. Read as DNA, the sequence is TGTGCCAGCACCCGGATGGACACCGGGGAGCTGTTTTTT. Where the CDR3 stops, the reference TRBV28 and TRBJ2-2 genes take over; the full variable domain is DVKVTQSSRYLVKRTGEKVFLECVQDMDHENMFWYRQDPGLGLRLIYFSYDVKMKEKGDIPEGYSVSREKKERFSLILESASTNQTSMYLCASTRMDTGELFFGEGSRLTVL.